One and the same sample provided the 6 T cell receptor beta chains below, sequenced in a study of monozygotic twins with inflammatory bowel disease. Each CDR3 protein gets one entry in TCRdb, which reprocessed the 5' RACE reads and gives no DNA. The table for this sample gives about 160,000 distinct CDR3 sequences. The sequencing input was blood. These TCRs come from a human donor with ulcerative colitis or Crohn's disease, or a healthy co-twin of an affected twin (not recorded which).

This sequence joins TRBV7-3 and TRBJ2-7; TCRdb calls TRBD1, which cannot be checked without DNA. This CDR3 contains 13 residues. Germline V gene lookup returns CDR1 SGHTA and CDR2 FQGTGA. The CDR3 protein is CASSWDTTYEQYF.

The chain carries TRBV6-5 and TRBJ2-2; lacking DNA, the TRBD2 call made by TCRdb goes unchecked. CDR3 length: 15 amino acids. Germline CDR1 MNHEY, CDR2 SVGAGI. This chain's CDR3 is CASSYWTSGRAELFF.

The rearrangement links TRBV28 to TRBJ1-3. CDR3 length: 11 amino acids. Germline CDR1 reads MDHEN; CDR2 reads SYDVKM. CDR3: CATTVGYTIYF.

CDR3 sequence reads: CAGSLVQTYNEQFF. This rearrangement joins TRBV12-3 or TRBV12-4 to TRBJ2-1. This CDR3 has 14 residues.

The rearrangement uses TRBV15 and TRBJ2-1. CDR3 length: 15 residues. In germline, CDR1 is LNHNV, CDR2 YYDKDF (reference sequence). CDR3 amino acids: CATSRDRGPYNEQFF.

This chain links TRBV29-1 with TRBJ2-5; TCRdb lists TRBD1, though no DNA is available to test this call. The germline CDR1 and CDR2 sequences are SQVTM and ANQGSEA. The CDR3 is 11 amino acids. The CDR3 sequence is CSTQGAETQYF.